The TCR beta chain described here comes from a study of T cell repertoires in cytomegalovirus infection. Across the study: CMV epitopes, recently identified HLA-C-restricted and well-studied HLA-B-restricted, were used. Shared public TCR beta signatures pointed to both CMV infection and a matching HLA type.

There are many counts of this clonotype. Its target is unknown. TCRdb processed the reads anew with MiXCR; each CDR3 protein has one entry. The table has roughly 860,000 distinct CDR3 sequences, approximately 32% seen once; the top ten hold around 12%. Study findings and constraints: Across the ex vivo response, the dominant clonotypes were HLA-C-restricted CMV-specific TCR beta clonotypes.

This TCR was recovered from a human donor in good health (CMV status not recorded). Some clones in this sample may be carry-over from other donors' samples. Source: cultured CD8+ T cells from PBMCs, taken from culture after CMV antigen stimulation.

The CDR3 region has the DNA TGTGCCAGCAGCTTAATTTCGGGGGAGGGGGAGACCCAGTACTTC. Translated, it gives CASSLISGEGETQYF. The rearrangement links TRBV7-2 to TRBJ2-5, with TRBD2 matching over 7 bases. V shed 2 bases, J shed 5 bases, and the junction held 8 bases outside the gene matches. CDR3 length: 15 residues. CDR1 and CDR2 from the germline V gene are SGHTA and FQGNSA.